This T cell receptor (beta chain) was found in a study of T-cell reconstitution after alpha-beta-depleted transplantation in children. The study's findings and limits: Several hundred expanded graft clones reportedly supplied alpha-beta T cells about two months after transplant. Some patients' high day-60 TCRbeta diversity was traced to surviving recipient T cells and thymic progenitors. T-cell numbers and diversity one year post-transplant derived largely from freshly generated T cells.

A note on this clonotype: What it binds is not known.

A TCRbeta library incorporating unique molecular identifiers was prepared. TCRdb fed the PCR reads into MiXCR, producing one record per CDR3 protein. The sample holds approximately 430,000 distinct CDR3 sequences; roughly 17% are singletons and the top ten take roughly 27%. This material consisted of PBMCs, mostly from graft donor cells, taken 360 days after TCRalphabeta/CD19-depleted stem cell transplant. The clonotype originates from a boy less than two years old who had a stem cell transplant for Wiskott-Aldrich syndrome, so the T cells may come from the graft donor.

The CDR3 sequence is CASSFYLSSYNEQFF. CDR3 nucleotides: TGCGCCAGCAGCTTTTACTTGAGCTCCTACAATGAGCAGTTCTTC. The chain has TRBV5-1 and TRBJ2-1, with unresolved D. Germline CDR1 is SGHRS and CDR2 is YFSETQ. Trimming took 2 bases from V and 0 from J, leaving 9 bases between them. The CDR3 is 15 amino acids.